Listed here is a single TCR beta chain. The CDR3 runs 15 residues. V was pared by 5 bases and J by 4 bases, with 16 bases between. CDR1 and CDR2 from the germline V gene are SGHVT and SQSDAQ. The method was immunoSEQ multiplex PCR; TCRdb's version includes in-frame clones alone and lacks a portion of them. The sample has 88,000 or so clones; around 90% are singletons. These data come from a study of T cell changes during pregnancy in multiple sclerosis. The source is a female donor with multiple sclerosis, enrolled in a pregnancy study. This sequence joins TRBV7-4 and TRBJ2-3; D is possibly TRBD1 (6 bases). The source was peripheral blood, collected before pregnancy. Here the CDR3 reads CASSATGGRADTQYF. The CDR3 coding sequence is TGTGCCAGCAGCGCGACAGGTGGAAGGGCAGATACGCAGTATTTT.